A single sample gave rise to the 20 T cell receptor beta chains below, sequenced in a study of T cell responses to AZD1222 COVID-19 vaccine. Some clones are missing from TCRdb's copy, which holds only in-frame ones; the method was immunoSEQ multiplex PCR. The sample shows over 95,000 clones, about nine tenths of them seen only once. The specimen comprised peripheral blood, sampled 28 days after the second AZD1222 dose. All receptors come from an adult who received the AZD1222 COVID-19 vaccine.

The chain links TRBV11-2 to TRBJ2-1; D is ambiguous. The germline CDR1 and CDR2 sequences are SGHAT and FQNNGV. The length of the CDR3 is 15 residues. Trimming stripped 8 bases from V and 6 bases from J, with 20 bases between. Here the CDR3 reads CASSSLAFSANEQFF. As DNA, the CDR3 is TGTGCCAGCTCTTCTCTCGCATTCTCGGCCAATGAGCAGTTCTTC.

This sequence joins TRBV18 and TRBJ1-5; D call uncertain. The CDR3 is 12 amino acids. Germline values: CDR1 KGHSH, CDR2 LQKENI. V lost 6 bases and J lost 5, with 8 bases in between. The CDR3 here is CASSPADQPQHF. The CDR3 DNA reads as TGTGCCAGCTCCCCGGCGGATCAGCCCCAGCATTTT.

The chain joins TRBV15 to TRBJ1-4, with 8 bases matching TRBD1. The CDR3 contains 14 residues. In germline, CDR1 is LNHNV, CDR2 YYDKDF (reference sequence). The J segment lost 4 bases and the V segment lost 5 bases, leaving 3 bases of the junction unmatched. Here the CDR3 DNA reads TGTGCCACCAGCCGGACAGGGTATAATGAAAAACTGTTTTTT. The encoded protein is CATSRTGYNEKLFF.

This clone was recorded only once. The CDR3, as DNA: TGTGCCAGCAGCTCCCCACTAAGTACCGGGGAGCTGTTTTTT. This codes for CASSSPLSTGELFF. This chain links TRBV11-3 with TRBJ2-2; no reliable D call. The CDR3 runs 14 residues. Germline loops: CDR1 SGHNT, CDR2 YENEEA. V lost 4 bases to trimming and J lost 5 bases, with 11 bases between them.

The V and J genes are TRBV6-2 or TRBV6-3 and TRBJ2-1; no reliable D call. The V and J ends lost 5 bases and 1 base respectively, with 15 bases between them. Germline-derived CDR1 and CDR2 are MNHEY and SVGEGT. The CDR3 length is 16 residues. DNA for the CDR3: TGTGCCAGCAGTCTACCCTCGGCGGCTTCCTACAATGAGCAGTTCTTC. Its protein is CASSLPSAASYNEQFF.

The V call is TRBV28, the J call TRBJ2-7, with D perhaps matching TRBD1 or TRBD2 (6 bases each). The V gene's germline CDR1 is MDHEN and CDR2 SYDVKM. V was cut by 2 bases and J by 2 bases, with 13 bases left in between. This CDR3 spans 15 amino acids. Written as DNA, the CDR3 is TGTGCCAGCAGTTTAATGGGGGGCAGAGCCTACGAGCAGTACTTC. Translating it yields CASSLMGGRAYEQYF.

The chain combines TRBV12-3 or TRBV12-4 with TRBJ1-1; 7 nucleotides match TRBD1. The CDR3 is made up of 13 amino acids. The ends lost 6 bases at V and 0 bases at J; junction bases unmatched: 1. Here the CDR3 reads CASRGQLNTEAFF. CDR3 sequence (DNA): TGTGCCAGCAGGGGACAGCTGAACACTGAAGCTTTCTTT.

In DNA form, the CDR3 reads TGTGCCAGCACCCGCTCTCCGGGAGGGAGGAATGAGCAGTTCTTC. This sequence encodes CASTRSPGGRNEQFF. The V and J genes are TRBV27 and TRBJ2-1, with 8 bases fitting TRBD2. Germline V gene lookup returns CDR1 MNHEY and CDR2 SMNVEV (reference sequence). V gave up 7 bases and J gave up 7 bases; unmatched junction bases: 12. CDR3 length: 15 residues.

CDR3 coding DNA: TGTGCCAGCAGTTTAGTGGGAGGGCCGGAGACCCAGTACTTC. Amino acid sequence: CASSLVGGPETQYF. This rearrangement joins TRBV27 to TRBJ2-5; TRBD2 aligns across 7 bases. The CDR3 runs 14 residues. Germline CDR1 and CDR2: MNHEY and SMNVEV (reference sequence). The V and J ends lost 2 bases and 5 bases, in that order; junction bases with no gene match: 5.

J is TRBJ1-3 and V is TRBV30, with D unclear. CDR3 length: 14 amino acids. Germline CDR1 is GTSNPN and CDR2 is SVGIG (reference sequence). Trimming removed 5 bases at V and 0 bases at J, with 11 bases between. CDR3 in amino acids: CAWARAYSGNTIYF. The CDR3 DNA reads as TGTGCCTGGGCCCGGGCCTACTCTGGAAACACCATATATTTT.

The chain joins TRBV6-1 to TRBJ1-2, with D hard to call. This CDR3 spans 16 amino acids. V was shortened by 2 bases and J by 4 bases, with 17 bases between the two germline ends. From germline, CDR1 is MNHNS and CDR2 SASEGT. CDR3 residues: CASSEIDGGSGYGYTF. CDR3 bases: TGTGCCAGCAGTGAAATCGACGGTGGGTCGGGCTATGGCTACACCTTC.

V and J are TRBV5-1 and TRBJ2-1; 7 nucleotides align to TRBD1. Losses at the gene ends were 2 bases for V and 5 bases for J; bases not matched to a gene: 4. The germline CDR1 and CDR2 sequences are SGHRS and YFSETQ. The CDR3 is made up of 14 amino acids. This chain's CDR3 is CASSLQGSDNEQFF. CDR3 in DNA: TGCGCCAGCAGCTTACAGGGGTCAGACAATGAGCAGTTCTTC. Full variable domain (missing parts from reference TRBV5-1 and TRBJ2-1): KAGVTQTPRYLIKTRGQQVTLSCSPISGHRSVSWYQQTPGQGLQFLFEYFSETQRNKGNFPGRFSGRQFSNSRSEMNVSTLELGDSALYLCASSLQGSDNEQFFGPGTRLTVL.

The rearrangement joins TRBV7-3 to TRBJ2-2; D is possibly TRBD1 (5 bases). Looked up from germline, CDR1 is SGHTA and CDR2 is FQGTGA. The CDR3 contains 13 residues. The ends were cut back, 4 bases at V and 6 bases at J, with 9 bases in the middle. The CDR3 DNA follows: TGTGCCAGCAGCTCAGTACAGGCCGGGGAGCTGTTTTTT. The encoded protein is CASSSVQAGELFF.

This clone was counted only a few times. V and J are TRBV7-2 and TRBJ2-1, with 9 bases aligning to TRBD2. The CDR3 contains 16 residues. Per the germline V gene, CDR1 is SGHTA and CDR2 is FQGNSA. V was clipped by 1 base and J by 3 bases; unmatched bases: 4. As DNA, the CDR3 is TGTGCCAGCAGCTTAGTGCGACTAGCGGTCTACAATGAGCAGTTCTTC. Protein: CASSLVRLAVYNEQFF.

The chain has TRBV19 and TRBJ2-7; D gene ambiguous. The germline CDR1 and CDR2 sequences are LNHDA and SQIVND (reference sequence). The CDR3 is 13 amino acids. V was shortened by 0 bases and J by 3 bases, with 6 bases between the two germline ends. CDR3 region: CASSIDYSYEQYF. The DNA for the CDR3 is TGTGCCAGTAGTATAGACTACAGCTACGAGCAGTACTTC.

The chain uses TRBV12-3 or TRBV12-4 and TRBJ1-2, with D unclear. The CDR3 runs to 12 residues. V was shortened by 3 bases and J by 4 bases, with 6 bases between the two germline ends. CDR3 DNA sequence: TGTGCCAGCAGTTTCATGGGCTATGGCTACACCTTC. This translates into CASSFMGYGYTF.

The chain employs TRBV19 and TRBJ1-1; the D is unclear. Looked up from germline, CDR1 is LNHDA and CDR2 is SQIVND (reference sequence). The ends were cut back, 5 bases at V and 2 bases at J, with 15 bases in the middle. The CDR3 is 15 amino acids. For the CDR3, the DNA is TGTGCCAGTAGTCCAAGTCTGTGGAAAAACACTGAAGCTTTCTTT. Its protein is CASSPSLWKNTEAFF.

The chain joins TRBV18 to TRBJ2-7; 11 bases are shared with TRBD1. The ends lost 7 bases at V and 5 bases at J; junction bases unmatched: 4. The CDR3 sequence is 13 residues long. Looked up from germline, CDR1 is KGHSH and CDR2 is LQKENI. The DNA of the CDR3 is TGTGCCAGCTACCCGGGACAGGGGGACGAGCAGTACTTC. Its protein is CASYPGQGDEQYF. The variable domain in full, completed from reference TRBV18 and TRBJ2-7, reads NAGVMQNPRHLVRRRGQEARLRCSPMKGHSHVYWYRQLPEEGLKFMVYLQKENIIDESGMPKERFSAEFPKEGPSILRIQQVVRGDSAAYFCASYPGQGDEQYFGPGTRLTVT.

The chain couples TRBV5-4 to TRBJ2-1; perhaps TRBD2 as D (7 bases). From germline, CDR1 is SGHNT and CDR2 YYREEE (reference sequence). This CDR3 spans 16 amino acids. With 4 bases removed from V and 4 bases from J, the gap between germline ends came to 18 bases. Written as DNA, the CDR3 is TGTGCCAGCAGCCCCCGGGTAGGGGGGGAGTACAATGAGCAGTTCTTC. It encodes CASSPRVGGEYNEQFF.

The chain employs TRBV5-1 and TRBJ2-7, with TRBD1 matching 9 bases. The ends lost 2 bases at V and 3 bases at J; junction bases unmatched: 6. Germline-derived CDR1 and CDR2 are SGHRS and YFSETQ. The CDR3 runs to 15 residues. The CDR3 loop reads CASSFSGTGFYEQYF. The CDR3 nucleotides are TGCGCCAGCAGCTTCTCCGGGACAGGGTTCTACGAGCAGTACTTC.